This T cell receptor (beta chain) was recorded in a study of shared clonotypes between healthy human individuals. Study conclusions and caveats: Donor scarcity curtailed the genetic and exposure-history diversity represented herein.

V was clipped by 8 bases and J by 1 base, with 17 bases between them. The CDR3 totals 16 residues. CDR1 is SGHAT and CDR2 is FQNNGV in the germline V gene. Donation came from healthy HIV-negative adults that had no recent acute infections or vaccinations. A word on this clone: Antigen: not known.

At the deep level, the assay was run. The sequenced material, unsorted PBMC DNA, was run on ten immunoSEQ deep assay plates. The data were produced by immunoSEQ multiplex PCR, yet TCRdb's version contains in-frame clones alone and is incomplete. The sample consists of 450,000 to 600,000 clones, around three quarters of them appearing once. The chain is built from TRBV11-2 and TRBJ2-2; D possibly corresponds to TRBD1 (6 bases). The specimen sequenced was PBMCs. The source of this sequence is a woman in her thirties or forties in good health. Some clones in this sample may be carry-over from other donors' samples. DNA for the CDR3: TGTGCCAGCCGGGCCGCCGGGACATTGAACACCGGGGAGCTGTTTTTT. It encodes CASRAAGTLNTGELFF.